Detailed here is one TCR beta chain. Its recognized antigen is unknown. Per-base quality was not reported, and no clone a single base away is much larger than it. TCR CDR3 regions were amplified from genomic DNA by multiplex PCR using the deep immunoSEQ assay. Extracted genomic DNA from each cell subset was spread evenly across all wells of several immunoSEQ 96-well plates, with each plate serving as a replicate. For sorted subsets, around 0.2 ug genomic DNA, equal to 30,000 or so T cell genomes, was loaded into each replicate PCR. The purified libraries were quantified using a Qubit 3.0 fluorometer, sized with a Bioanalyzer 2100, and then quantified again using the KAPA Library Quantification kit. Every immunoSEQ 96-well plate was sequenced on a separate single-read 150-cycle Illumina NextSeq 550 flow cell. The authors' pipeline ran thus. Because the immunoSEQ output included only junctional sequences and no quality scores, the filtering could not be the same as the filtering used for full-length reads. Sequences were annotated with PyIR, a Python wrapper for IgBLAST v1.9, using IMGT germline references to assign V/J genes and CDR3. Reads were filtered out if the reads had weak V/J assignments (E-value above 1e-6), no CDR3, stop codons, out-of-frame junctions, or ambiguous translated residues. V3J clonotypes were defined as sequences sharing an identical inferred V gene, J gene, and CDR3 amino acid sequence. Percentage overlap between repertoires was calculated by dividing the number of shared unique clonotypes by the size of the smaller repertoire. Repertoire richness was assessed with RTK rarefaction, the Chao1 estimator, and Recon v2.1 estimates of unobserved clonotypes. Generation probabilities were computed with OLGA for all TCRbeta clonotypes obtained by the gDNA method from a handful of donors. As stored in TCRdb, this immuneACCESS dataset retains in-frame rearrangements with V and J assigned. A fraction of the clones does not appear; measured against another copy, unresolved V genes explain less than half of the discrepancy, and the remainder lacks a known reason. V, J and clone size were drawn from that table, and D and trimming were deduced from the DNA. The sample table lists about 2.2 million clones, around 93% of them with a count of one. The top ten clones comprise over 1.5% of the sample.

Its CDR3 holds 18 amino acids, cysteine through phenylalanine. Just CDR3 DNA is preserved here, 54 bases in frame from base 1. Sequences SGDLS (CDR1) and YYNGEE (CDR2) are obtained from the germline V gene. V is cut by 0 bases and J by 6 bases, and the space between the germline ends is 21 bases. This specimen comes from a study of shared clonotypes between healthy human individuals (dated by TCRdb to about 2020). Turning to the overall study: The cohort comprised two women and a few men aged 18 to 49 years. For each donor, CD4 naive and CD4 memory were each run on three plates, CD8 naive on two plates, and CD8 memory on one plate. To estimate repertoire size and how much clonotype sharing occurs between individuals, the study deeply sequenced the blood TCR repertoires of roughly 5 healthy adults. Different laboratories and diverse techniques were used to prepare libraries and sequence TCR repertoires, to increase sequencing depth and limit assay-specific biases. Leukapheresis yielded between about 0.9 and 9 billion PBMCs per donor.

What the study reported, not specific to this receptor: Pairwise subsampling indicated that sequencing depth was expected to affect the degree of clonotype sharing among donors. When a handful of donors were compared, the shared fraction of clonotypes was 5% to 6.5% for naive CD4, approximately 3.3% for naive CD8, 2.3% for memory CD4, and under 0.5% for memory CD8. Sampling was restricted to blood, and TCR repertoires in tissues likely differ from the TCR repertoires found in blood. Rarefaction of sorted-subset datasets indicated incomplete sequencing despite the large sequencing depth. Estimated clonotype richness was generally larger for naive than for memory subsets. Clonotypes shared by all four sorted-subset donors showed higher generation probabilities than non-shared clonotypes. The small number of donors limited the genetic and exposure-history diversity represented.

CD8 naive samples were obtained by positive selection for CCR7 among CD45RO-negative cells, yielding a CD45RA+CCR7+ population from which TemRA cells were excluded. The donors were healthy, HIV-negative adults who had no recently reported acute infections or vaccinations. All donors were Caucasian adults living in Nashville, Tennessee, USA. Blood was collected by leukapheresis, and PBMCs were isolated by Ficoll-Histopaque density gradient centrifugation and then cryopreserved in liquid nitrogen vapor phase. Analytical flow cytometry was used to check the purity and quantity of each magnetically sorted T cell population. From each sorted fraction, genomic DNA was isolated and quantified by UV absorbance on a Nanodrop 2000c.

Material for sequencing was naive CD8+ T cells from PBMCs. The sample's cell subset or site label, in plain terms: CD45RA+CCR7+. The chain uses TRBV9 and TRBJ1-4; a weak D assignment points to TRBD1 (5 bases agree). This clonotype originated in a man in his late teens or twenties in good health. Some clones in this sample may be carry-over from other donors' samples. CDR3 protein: CASSVAAAGLRLYEKLFF. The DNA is TGTGCCAGCAGCGTAGCTGCGGCAGGGCTTCGGTTATATGAAAAACTGTTTTTT.